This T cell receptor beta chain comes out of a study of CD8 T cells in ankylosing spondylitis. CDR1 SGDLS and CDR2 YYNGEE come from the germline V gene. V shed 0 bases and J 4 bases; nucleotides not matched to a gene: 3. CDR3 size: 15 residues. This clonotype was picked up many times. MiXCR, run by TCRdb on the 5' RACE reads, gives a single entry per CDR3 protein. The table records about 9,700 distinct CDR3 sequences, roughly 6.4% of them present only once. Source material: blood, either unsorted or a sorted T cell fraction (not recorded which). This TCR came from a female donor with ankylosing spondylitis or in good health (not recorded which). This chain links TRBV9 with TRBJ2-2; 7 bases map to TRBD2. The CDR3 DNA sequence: TGTGCCAGCAGCGTAGCGACTAGCAGCACCGGGGAGCTGTTTTTT. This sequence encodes CASSVATSSTGELFF.